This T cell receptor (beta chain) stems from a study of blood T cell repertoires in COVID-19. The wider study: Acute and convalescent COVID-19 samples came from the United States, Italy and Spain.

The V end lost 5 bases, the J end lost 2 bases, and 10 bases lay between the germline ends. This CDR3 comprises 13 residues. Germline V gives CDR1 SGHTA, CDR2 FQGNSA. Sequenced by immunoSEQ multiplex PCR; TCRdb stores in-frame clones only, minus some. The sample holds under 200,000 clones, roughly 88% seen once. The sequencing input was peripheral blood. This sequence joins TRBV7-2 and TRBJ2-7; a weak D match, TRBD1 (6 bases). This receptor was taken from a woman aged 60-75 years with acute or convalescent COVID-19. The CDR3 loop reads CASSKGHPYEQYF. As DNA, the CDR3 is TGTGCCAGCAGCAAGGGACATCCCTACGAGCAGTACTTC.